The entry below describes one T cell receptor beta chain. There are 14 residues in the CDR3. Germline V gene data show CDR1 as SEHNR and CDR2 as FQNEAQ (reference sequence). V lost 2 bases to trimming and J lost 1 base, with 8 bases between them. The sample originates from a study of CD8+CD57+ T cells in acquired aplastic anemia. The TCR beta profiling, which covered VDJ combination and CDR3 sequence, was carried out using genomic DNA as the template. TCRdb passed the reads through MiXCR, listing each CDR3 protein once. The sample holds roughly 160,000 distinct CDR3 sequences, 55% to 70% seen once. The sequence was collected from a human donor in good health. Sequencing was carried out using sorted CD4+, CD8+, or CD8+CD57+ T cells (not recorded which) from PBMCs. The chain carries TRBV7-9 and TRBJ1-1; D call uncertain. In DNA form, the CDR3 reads TGTGCCAGCAGCTTAAAGGATACGAACACTGAAGCTTTCTTT. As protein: CASSLKDTNTEAFF.